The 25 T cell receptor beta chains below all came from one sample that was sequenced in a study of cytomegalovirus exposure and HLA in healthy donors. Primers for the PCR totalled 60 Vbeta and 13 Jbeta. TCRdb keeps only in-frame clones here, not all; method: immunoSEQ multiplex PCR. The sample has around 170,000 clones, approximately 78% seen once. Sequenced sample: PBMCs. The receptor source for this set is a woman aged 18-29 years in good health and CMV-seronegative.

The CDR3 bases are TGTGCCAGCAGTTACGAGAGCAGCACAGATACGCAGTATTTT. It codes for CASSYESSTDTQYF. This chain links TRBV6-5 with TRBJ2-3; the D is unclear. CDR1 is MNHEY, CDR2 SVGAGI, per germline. The CDR3 covers 14 residues. V gave up 2 bases and J gave up 0 bases, with 6 bases separating them.

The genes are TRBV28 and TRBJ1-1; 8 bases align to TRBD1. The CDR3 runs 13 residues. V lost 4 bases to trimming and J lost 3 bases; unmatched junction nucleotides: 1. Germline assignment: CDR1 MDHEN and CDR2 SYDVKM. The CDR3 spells CASSSQGDTEAFF. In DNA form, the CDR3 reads TGTGCCAGCAGTTCACAGGGGGACACTGAAGCTTTCTTT.

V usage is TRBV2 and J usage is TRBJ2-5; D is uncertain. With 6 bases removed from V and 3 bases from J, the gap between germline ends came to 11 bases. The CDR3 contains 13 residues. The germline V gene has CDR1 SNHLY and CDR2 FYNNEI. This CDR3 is CASRGTVKETQYF. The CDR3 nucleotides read TGTGCCAGCAGGGGTACAGTAAAAGAGACCCAGTACTTC.

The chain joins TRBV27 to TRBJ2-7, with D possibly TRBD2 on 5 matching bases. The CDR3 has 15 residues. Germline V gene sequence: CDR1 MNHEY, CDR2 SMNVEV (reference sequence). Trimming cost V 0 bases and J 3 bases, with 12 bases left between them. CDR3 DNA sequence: TGTGCCAGCAGTTTATCCAGCGGAAATGGCTACGAGCAGTACTTC. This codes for CASSLSSGNGYEQYF.

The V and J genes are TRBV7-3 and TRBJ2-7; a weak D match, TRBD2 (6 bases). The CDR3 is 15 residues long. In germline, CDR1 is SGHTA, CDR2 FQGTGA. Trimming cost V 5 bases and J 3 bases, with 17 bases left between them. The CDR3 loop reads CASSLQPAGSYEQYF. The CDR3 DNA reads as TGTGCCAGCAGCCTCCAGCCCGCGGGAAGCTACGAGCAGTACTTC.

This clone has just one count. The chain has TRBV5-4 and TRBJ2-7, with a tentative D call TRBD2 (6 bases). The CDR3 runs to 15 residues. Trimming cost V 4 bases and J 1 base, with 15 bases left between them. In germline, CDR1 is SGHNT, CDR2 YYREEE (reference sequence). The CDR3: CASSGAGRESYEQYF. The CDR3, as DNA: TGTGCCAGCAGCGGGGCCGGGAGAGAGTCCTACGAGCAGTACTTC. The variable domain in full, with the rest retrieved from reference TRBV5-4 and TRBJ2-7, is ETGVTQSPTHLIKTRGQQVTLRCSSQSGHNTVSWYQQALGQGPQFIFQYYREEENGRGNFPPRFSGLQFPNYSSELNVNALELDDSALYLCASSGAGRESYEQYFGPGTRLTVT.

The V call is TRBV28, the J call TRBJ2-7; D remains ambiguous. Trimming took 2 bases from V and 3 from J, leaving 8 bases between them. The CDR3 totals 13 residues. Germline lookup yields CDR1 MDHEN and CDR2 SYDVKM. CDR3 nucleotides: TGTGCCAGCAGTTTAGTGTCTCGCTACGAGCAGTACTTC. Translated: CASSLVSRYEQYF.

For the CDR3, the DNA is TGTGCCAGCAACGCAGGGGGGTTGGGCACTGAAGCTTTCTTT. Its protein is CASNAGGLGTEAFF. V and J are TRBV6-5 and TRBJ1-1, with 7 bases that match TRBD1. V was pared by 7 bases and J by 4 bases, with 9 bases of the junction left unmatched. This CDR3 region has 14 residues. Germline V gene sequence: CDR1 MNHEY, CDR2 SVGAGI.

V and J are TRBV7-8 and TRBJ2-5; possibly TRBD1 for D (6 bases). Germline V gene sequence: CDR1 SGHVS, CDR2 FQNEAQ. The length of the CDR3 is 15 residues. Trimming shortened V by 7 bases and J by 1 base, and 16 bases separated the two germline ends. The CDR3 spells CASIGSGTFQETQYF. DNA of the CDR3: TGTGCCAGCATTGGCTCGGGGACATTCCAAGAGACCCAGTACTTC.

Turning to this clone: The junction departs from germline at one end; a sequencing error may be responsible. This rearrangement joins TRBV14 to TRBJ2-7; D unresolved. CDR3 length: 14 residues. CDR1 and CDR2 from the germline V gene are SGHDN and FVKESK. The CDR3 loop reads CASSQGGSAYGQYF. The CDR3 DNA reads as TGTGCCAGCAGCCAAGGAGGATCTGCCTACGGGCAGTACTTC.

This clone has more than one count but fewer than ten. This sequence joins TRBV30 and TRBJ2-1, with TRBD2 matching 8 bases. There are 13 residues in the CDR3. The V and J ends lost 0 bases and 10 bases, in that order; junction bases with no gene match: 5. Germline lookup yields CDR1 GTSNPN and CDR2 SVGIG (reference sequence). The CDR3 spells CAWSVGGRYEQFF. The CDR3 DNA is TGTGCCTGGAGTGTAGGCGGGAGGTACGAGCAGTTCTTC.

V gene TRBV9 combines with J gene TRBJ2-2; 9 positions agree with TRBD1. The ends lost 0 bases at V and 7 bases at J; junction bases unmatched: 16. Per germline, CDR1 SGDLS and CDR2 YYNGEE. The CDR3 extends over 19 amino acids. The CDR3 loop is CASSVEGYGSGQGIGELFF. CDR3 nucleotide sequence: TGTGCCAGCAGCGTAGAAGGTTATGGGTCGGGACAGGGTATCGGGGAGCTGTTTTTT.

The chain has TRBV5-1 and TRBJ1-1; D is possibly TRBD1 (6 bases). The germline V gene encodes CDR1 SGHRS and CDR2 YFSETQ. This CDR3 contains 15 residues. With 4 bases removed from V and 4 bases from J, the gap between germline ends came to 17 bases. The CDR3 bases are TGCGCCAGCAGCCCGCGGGTAGGGGGTTTCACTGAAGCTTTCTTT. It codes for CASSPRVGGFTEAFF.

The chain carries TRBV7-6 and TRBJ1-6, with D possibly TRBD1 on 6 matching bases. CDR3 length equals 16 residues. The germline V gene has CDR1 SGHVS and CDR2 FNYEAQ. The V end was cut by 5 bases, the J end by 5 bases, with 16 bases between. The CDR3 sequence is CASSHDRTSDNSPLHF. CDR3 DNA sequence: TGTGCCAGCAGCCACGACAGGACCTCAGATAATTCACCCCTCCACTTT.

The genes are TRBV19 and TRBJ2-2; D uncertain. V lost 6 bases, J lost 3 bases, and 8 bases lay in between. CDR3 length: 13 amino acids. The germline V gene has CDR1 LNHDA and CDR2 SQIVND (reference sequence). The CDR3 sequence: CASRSRDTGELFF. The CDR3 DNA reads TGTGCCAGTAGATCCCGGGACACCGGGGAGCTGTTTTTT.

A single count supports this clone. Here the CDR3 reads CATSRLDRDNQPQHF. The CDR3 nucleotides are TGTGCCACCAGCAGACTCGACAGGGACAATCAGCCCCAGCATTTT. This chain connects TRBV15 to TRBJ1-5, with 7 bases matching TRBD1. The CDR3 is 15 amino acids. The V gene end was trimmed by 2 bases and the J gene end by 3 bases; junction bases not matched to a gene: 4. Germline assignment: CDR1 LNHNV and CDR2 YYDKDF (reference sequence).

CDR3 sequence reads: CASSIRLGRVEYNEQFF. CDR3 DNA: TGTGCCAGTAGTATTAGACTGGGCAGGGTGGAATACAATGAGCAGTTCTTC. The chain joins TRBV19 to TRBJ2-1, with D tentatively TRBD1 (5 bases). This CDR3 comprises 17 residues. The V end was cut by 3 bases, the J end by 4 bases, with 19 bases between. From germline, CDR1 is LNHDA and CDR2 SQIVND (reference sequence).

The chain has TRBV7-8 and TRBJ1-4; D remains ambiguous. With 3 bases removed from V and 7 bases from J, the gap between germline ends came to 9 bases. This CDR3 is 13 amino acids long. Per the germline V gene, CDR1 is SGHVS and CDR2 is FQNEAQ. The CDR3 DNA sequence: TGTGCCAGCAGCTTTGGTAGAGGTGAAAAACTGTTTTTT. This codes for CASSFGRGEKLFF.

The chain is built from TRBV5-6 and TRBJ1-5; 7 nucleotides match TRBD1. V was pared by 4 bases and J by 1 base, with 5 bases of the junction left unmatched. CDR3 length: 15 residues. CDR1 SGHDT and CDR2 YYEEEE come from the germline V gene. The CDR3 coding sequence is TGTGCCAGCAGCATGGGGGGACAGAGCAATCAGCCCCAGCATTTT. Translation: CASSMGGQSNQPQHF.

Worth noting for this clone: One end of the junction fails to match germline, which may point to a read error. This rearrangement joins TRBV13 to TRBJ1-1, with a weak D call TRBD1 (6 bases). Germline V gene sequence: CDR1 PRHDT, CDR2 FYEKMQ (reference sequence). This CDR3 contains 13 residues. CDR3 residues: CAGSLGDKPEAFF. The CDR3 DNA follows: TGTGCCGGCAGCTTAGGGGACAAACCTGAAGCTTTCTTT.

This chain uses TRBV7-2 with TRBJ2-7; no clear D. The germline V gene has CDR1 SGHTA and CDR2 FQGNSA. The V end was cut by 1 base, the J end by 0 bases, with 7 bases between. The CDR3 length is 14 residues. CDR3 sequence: CASSLVQDSYEQYF. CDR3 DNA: TGTGCCAGCAGCTTAGTTCAGGACTCCTACGAGCAGTACTTC.

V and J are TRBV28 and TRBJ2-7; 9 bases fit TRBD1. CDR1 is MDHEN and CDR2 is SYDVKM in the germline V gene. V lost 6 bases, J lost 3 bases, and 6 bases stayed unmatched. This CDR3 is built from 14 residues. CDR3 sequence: CASSPRDRDYEQYF. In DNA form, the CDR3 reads TGTGCCAGCAGCCCCCGGGACAGGGACTACGAGCAGTACTTC.

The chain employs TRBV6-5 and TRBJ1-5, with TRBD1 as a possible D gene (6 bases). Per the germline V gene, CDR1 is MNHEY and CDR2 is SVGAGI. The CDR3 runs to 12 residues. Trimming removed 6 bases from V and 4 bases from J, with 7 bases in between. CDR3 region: CASRTGNQPQHF. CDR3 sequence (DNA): TGTGCCAGCAGAACAGGGAATCAGCCCCAGCATTTT.

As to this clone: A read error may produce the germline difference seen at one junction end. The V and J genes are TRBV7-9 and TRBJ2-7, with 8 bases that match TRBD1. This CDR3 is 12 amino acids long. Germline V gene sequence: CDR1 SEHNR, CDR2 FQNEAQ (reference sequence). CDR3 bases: TGTTCCAGCACCCCGACAGGGGATGAGCAGTACTTC. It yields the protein CSSTPTGDEQYF. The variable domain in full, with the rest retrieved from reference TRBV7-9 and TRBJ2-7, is DTGVSQNPRHKITKRGQNVTFRCDPISEHNRLYWYRQTLGQGPEFLTYFQNEAQLEKSRLLSDRFSAERPKGSFSTLEIQRTEQGDSAMYLCSSTPTGDEQYFGPGTRLTVT.

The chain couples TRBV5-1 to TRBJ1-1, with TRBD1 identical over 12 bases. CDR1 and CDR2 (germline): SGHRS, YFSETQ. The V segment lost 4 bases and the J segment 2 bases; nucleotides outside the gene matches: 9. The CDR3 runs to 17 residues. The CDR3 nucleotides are TGCGCCAGCAGCGGCCACAGGGGACAGGGGGCTAACACTGAAGCTTTCTTT. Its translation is CASSGHRGQGANTEAFF.